This T cell receptor (beta chain) originates from a study of CD8 T cells in Susac syndrome. RNA was extracted with the RNeasy kit, and a quantity of roughly 0.45 to 1 ug was reverse transcribed using random hexamers. MiXCR, run by TCRdb on the immunoSEQ multiplex PCR reads, gives a single entry per CDR3 protein. The data show around 56,000 distinct CDR3 sequences, roughly 92% seen once. The ends lost 4 bases at V and 3 bases at J; junction bases unmatched: 8. The germline CDR1 and CDR2 sequences are MNHEY and SVGAGI. The CDR3 has 15 amino acids. This clonotype has only a few counts. This sequence originates from a human donor in good health. The chain combines TRBV6-5 with TRBJ2-5, with 7 bases that match TRBD2. The sample taken for sequencing was CD8+ T cells from PBMCs. CDR3 in amino acids: CASSFLADAEETQYF. CDR3 nucleotide sequence: TGTGCCAGCAGTTTCCTAGCGGACGCTGAAGAGACCCAGTACTTC.